These T cell receptor beta chains were read from a single sample in a study of cytomegalovirus exposure and HLA in healthy donors. Sequenced by immunoSEQ multiplex PCR; TCRdb stores in-frame clones only, minus some. The sample carries about 130,000 clones, 80% recorded once. Material: PBMCs. Receptor source: a woman aged 40-49 years in good health and CMV-seronegative. Each CDR3 is given with its conserved first and last residue. A D gene is named only where the DNA matches it firmly. Part of the rows lack a size; the others show once, few, many or a class for expanded clones.

TRBJ2-7,.,TRBV27,.,TGTGCCAGCAGTTTTGGAGGGGCCCCCGCCTACGAGCAGTACTTC,CASSFGGAPAYEQYF
TRBJ2-7,.,TRBV7-2,TRBD1,TGTGCCAGCAGCCACCCTCCGGACGGGACAGGGTGGGCCTACGAGCAGTACTTC,CASSHPPDGTGWAYEQYF
TRBJ2-3,.,TRBV7-9,TRBD2,TGTGCCAGCAGCTTAGGGGAGGGGCCCCCCTCCACAGATACGCAGTATTTT,CASSLGEGPPSTDTQYF
TRBJ2-2,once,TRBV5-5,.,TGTGCCAGCAGCTTGATCAGGGCGAACACCGGGGAGCTGTTTTTT,CASSLIRANTGELFF
TRBJ2-7,.,TRBV7-6,.,TGTGCCAGCAGCCGTGGGGGGGCTGGCTACGAGCAGTACTTC,CASSRGGAGYEQYF
TRBJ2-1,.,TRBV4-1,TRBD2,TGCGCCAGCAGCCAAGCAGCCAGGACTAGCGGGAACCCATCCTACAATGAGCAGTTCTTC,CASSQAARTSGNPSYNEQFF
TRBJ2-2,.,TRBV5-1,TRBD1,TGCGCCAGCAGCTCGCGACAGGGGAACACCGGGGAGCTGTTTTTT,CASSSRQGNTGELFF
TRBJ1-1,.,TRBV28,.,TGTGCCAGCAGTTTGTCGGGGGGGAACACTGAAGCTTTCTTT,CASSLSGGNTEAFF
TRBJ1-1,.,TRBV9,.,TGTGCCAGCACCGCTGGGCCCACCTTGAACACTGAAGCTTTCTTT,CASTAGPTLNTEAFF
TRBJ2-7,few,TRBV29-1,TRBD2,TGCAGTGCAACCGGGACTACCTACGAGCAGTACTTC,CSATGTTYEQYF
TRBJ2-1,.,TRBV19,.,TGTGCCAGTAGTCCGGGGGTCACCTACAATGAGCAGTTCTTC,CASSPGVTYNEQFF
TRBJ1-1,.,TRBV18,.,TGTGCCAGCTCACCACAGGACACGAACACTGAAGCTTTCTTT,CASSPQDTNTEAFF
TRBJ1-4,.,TRBV6-5,.,TGTGCCAGCAGCGCAGCGGAAACAGAAAAACTGTTTTTT,CASSAAETEKLFF
TRBJ1-5,once,TRBV5-8,.,TGTGCCAGCAGCTCCCCGGGGGGCAATCAGCCCCAGCATTTT,CASSSPGGNQPQHF
TRBJ1-6,.,TRBV7-2,TRBD1,TGTGCCAGCAGCTCGTGGACAGGGTGGGGTTCACCCCTCCACTTT,CASSSWTGWGSPLHF
TRBJ2-3,.,TRBV9,.,TGTGCCAGCAGCGTAGGCCTAGAGGTCACAGATACGCAGTATTTT,CASSVGLEVTDTQYF
TRBJ1-2,.,TRBV6-6,.,TGTGCCAGCAGTTACTCGGGGGGGTTCAATGGCTACACCTTC,CASSYSGGFNGYTF
TRBJ2-5,once,TRBV7-7,.,TGTGCTAGCAGCTTCTCAGGGGGGGAGACCCAGTACTTC,CASSFSGGETQYF
TRBJ2-2,.,TRBV27,.,TGTGCCAGCAGTCCAAACCGGGTCATGAACACCGGGGAGCTGTTTTTT,CASSPNRVMNTGELFF
TRBJ2-5,.,TRBV7-2,TRBD1,TGTGCCAGCAGCTTAGGAGGGGGCTCCCGAGAGACCCAGTACTTC,CASSLGGGSRETQYF
TRBJ2-5,.,TRBV15,.,TGTGCCACCAGCAGAGGCCAGGAGACCCAGTACTTC,CATSRGQETQYF
TRBJ2-3,.,TRBV9,TRBD2,TGTGCCAGCAGCTCAACTAGCGGGGGGGCCGGCACAGATACGCAGTATTTT,CASSSTSGGAGTDTQYF
TRBJ2-5,.,TRBV2,TRBD2,TGTGCCAGCAAGCGGGGGAACCAAGAGACCCAGTACTTC,CASKRGNQETQYF
TRBJ1-4,.,TRBV7-2,TRBD1,TGTGCCAGCAGCCTACAACAGGGGGTTAATGAAAAACTGTTTTTT,CASSLQQGVNEKLFF
TRBJ2-7,.,TRBV7-9,TRBD2,TGTGCCAGCAGTTGGGGCGGGAGGGGAACTACGGAGCAGTACTTC,CASSWGGRGTTEQYF
TRBJ2-3,.,TRBV4-3,TRBD2,TGCGCCAGCAGCCGTACTAGCGGGGGGGCAGGTGATACGCAGTATTTT,CASSRTSGGAGDTQYF
TRBJ2-5,.,TRBV12-5,TRBD2,TGTGCTAGTGCCTACGGGGGGGGAGTGGGGCCAGGAGAGACCCAGTACTTC,CASAYGGGVGPGETQYF
TRBJ1-2,.,TRBV15,.,TGTGCCACCAGCCCCCCGGCGGGTTATGGCTACACCTTC,CATSPPAGYGYTF
TRBJ2-1,.,TRBV7-3,.,TGTGCCAGCAGCTTTGGGGACTCTGAGCAGTTCTTC,CASSFGDSEQFF
TRBJ2-1,few,TRBV5-6,TRBD2,TGTGCCAGCAGCTTGTTGGGGAGCGGGGACAATGAGCAGTTCTTC,CASSLLGSGDNEQFF
TRBJ2-7,.,TRBV29-1,.,TGCAGCGTTGAGAGCGGAGTCTCCTACGAGCAGTACTTC,CSVESGVSYEQYF
TRBJ2-7,.,TRBV28,.,TGTGCCAGCAGTTTAATTGGGGCTTACGAGCAGTACTTC,CASSLIGAYEQYF
TRBJ2-7,.,TRBV11-1,.,TGTGCCAGCAGCTTAGACAGCCCCTACGAGCAGTACTTC,CASSLDSPYEQYF
TRBJ2-3,.,TRBV4-3,.,TGCGCCAGCAGCCAGGGACTCCCAGATACGCAGTATTTT,CASSQGLPDTQYF
TRBJ2-5,.,TRBV4-2,TRBD1,TGTGCCAGCAGCCAAGGCGCACAGGGGGGTATGGAGACCCAGTACTTC,CASSQGAQGGMETQYF
TRBJ1-2,.,TRBV9,.,TGTGCCAGCAGCCTTAGGAGTGACGGCTACACCTTC,CASSLRSDGYTF
TRBJ2-7,.,TRBV5-6,.,TGTGCCAGCAGCCAACATGACAGGGCGGGATGGGGGATGGACTACGAGCAGTACTTC,CASSQHDRAGWGMDYEQYF